This T cell receptor (beta chain) was sequenced for a study of T cell clones after liver transplantation. For the study at large: Samples came from ITN030ST, which attempted immunosuppression withdrawal within 2 years of liver transplantation.

Sequenced by immunoSEQ multiplex PCR; TCRdb stores in-frame clones only, minus some. The sample shows tens of thousands of clones, roughly 92% of them seen only once. Thawed unstimulated PBMCs were FACS-sorted by CD3, CD4 and CD8 into two populations. Sample: CD4+ T cells from blood, taken approximately 27 months after liver transplant. The sequence was obtained from a human patient who received a liver transplant. Some T cells here may be from the graft donor.

The CDR3 here is CASSFQTGVETQYF. CDR3 bases: TGTGCCAGCAGCTTCCAGACTGGGGTAGAGACCCAGTACTTC. This chain joins TRBV11-3 and TRBJ2-5; no firm D call. Trimming stripped 3 bases from V and 4 bases from J, with 12 bases between. Per germline, CDR1 SGHNT and CDR2 YENEEA. This CDR3 contains 14 residues.